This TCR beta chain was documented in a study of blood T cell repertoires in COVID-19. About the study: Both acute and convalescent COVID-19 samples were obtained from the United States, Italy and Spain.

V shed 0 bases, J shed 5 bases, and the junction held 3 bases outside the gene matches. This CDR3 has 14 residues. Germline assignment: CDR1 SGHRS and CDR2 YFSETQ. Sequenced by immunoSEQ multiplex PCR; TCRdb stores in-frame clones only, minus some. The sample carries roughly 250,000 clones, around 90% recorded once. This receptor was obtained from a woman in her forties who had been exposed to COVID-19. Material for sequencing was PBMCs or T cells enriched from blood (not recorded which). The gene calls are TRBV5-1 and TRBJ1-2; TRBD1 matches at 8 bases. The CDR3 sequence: CASSLGTGIYGYTF. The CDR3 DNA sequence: TGCGCCAGCAGCTTGGGGACAGGGATTTATGGCTACACCTTC. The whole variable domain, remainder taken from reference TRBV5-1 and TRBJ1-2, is KAGVTQTPRYLIKTRGQQVTLSCSPISGHRSVSWYQQTPGQGLQFLFEYFSETQRNKGNFPGRFSGRQFSNSRSEMNVSTLELGDSALYLCASSLGTGIYGYTFGSGTRLTVV.